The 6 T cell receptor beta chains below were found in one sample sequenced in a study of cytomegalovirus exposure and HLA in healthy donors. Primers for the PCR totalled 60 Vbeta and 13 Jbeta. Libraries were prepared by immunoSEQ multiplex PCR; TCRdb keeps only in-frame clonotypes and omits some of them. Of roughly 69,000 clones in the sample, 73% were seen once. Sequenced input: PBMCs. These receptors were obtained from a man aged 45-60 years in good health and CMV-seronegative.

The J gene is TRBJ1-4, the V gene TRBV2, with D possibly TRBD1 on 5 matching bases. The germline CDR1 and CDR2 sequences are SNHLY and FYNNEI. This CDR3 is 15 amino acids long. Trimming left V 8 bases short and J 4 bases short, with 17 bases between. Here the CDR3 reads CASQHATGDNEKLFF. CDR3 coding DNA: TGTGCCAGCCAACATGCTACAGGAGATAATGAAAAACTGTTTTTT. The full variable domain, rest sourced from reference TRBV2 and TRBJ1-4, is EPEVTQTPSHQVTQMGQEVILRCVPISNHLYFYWYRQILGQKVEFLVSFYNNEISEKSEIFDDQFSVERPDGSNFTLKIRSTKLEDSAMYFCASQHATGDNEKLFFGSGTQLSVL.

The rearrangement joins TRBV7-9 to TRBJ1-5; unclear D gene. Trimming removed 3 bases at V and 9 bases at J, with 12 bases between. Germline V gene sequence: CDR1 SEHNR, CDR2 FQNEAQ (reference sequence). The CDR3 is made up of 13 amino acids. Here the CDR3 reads CASSFDSSRPQHF. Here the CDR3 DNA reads TGTGCCAGCAGCTTTGATAGCTCCAGGCCCCAGCATTTT.

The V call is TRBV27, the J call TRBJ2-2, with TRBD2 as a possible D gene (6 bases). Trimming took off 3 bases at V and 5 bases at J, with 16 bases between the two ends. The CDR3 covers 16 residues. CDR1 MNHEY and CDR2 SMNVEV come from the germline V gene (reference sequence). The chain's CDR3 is CASSFGGQRITGELFF. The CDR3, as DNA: TGTGCCAGCAGTTTCGGGGGTCAGCGTATAACCGGGGAGCTGTTTTTT.

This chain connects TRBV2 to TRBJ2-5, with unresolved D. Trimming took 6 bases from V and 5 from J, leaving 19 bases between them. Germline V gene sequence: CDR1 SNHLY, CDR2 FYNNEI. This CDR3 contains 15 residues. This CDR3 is CASRETVGVRETQYF. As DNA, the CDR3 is TGTGCCAGCAGAGAAACCGTGGGCGTTCGGGAGACCCAGTACTTC.

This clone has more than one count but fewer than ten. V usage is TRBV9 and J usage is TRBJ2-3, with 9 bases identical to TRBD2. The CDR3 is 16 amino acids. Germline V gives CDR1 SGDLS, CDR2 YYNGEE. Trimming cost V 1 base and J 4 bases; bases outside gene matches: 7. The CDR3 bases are TGTGCCAGCAGCGTATATGCGGGGGGGAAATCAGATACGCAGTATTTT. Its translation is CASSVYAGGKSDTQYF.

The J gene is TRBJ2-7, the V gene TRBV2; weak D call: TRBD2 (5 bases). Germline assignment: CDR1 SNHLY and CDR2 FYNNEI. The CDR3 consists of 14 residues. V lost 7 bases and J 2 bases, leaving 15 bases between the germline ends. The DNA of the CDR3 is TGTGCCAGCACGGACGGGATTCTTACCTACGAGCAGTACTTC. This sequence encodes CASTDGILTYEQYF.